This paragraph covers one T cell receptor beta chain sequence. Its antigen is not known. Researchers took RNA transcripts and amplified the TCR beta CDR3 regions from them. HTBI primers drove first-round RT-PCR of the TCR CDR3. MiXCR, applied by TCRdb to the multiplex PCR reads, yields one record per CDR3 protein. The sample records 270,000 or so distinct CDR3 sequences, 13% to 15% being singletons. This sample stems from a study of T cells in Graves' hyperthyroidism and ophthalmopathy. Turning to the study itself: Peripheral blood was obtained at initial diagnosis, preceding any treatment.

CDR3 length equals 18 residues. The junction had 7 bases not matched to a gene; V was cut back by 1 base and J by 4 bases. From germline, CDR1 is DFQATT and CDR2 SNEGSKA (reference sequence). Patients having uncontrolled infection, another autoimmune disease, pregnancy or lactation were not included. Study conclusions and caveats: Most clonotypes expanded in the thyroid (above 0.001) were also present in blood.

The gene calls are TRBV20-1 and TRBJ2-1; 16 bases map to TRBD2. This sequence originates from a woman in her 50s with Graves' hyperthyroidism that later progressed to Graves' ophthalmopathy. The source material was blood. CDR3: CSARAPGLAGGVYNEQFF. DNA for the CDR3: TGCAGTGCTAGAGCCCCGGGACTAGCGGGAGGGGTATACAATGAGCAGTTCTTC.